The rows below give T cell receptor beta chains drawn from one sample of a study of response to subunit inactivated influenza vaccine. TCRdb redid the calling of the RT-PCR reads with MiXCR, one entry per CDR3 protein. The data contain some 520,000 distinct CDR3 sequences, 15% to 20% of them seen just once; the ten biggest clones take up less than 4%. This specimen was CD4+ T cells sorted from PBMCs, taken approximately 25 months after vaccination. These receptors all come from a man aged 50 to 75 who received an inactivated influenza vaccine. The CDR3 runs from the conserved cysteine through the conserved F or W. A D gene is named only where the DNA matches it firmly. Rows may omit the clone size; those that give it use once, few, many or a size class.

D: .; size: few; J: TRBJ2-7; V: TRBV20-1; DNA: TGCAGATGTGGAGACTCATCCTACGAGCAGTACTTC; CDR3: CRCGDSSYEQYF
D: .; size: .; J: TRBJ2-3; V: TRBV7-2; DNA: TGTGCCAGCAGCTCACGAGGAGTCGATACGCAGTATTTT; CDR3: CASSSRGVDTQYF
D: .; size: few; J: TRBJ1-1; V: TRBV5-8; DNA: TGTGCCAGCCGGGACCAGGGAGGGTACACTGAAGCTTTCTTT; CDR3: CASRDQGGYTEAFF
D: .; size: .; J: TRBJ1-4; V: TRBV5-1; DNA: TGCGCCAGCACAACAGCAGCTAATGAAAAACTGTTTTTT; CDR3: CASTTAANEKLFF
D: TRBD2; size: few; J: TRBJ2-7; V: TRBV3-1; DNA: TGTGCCAGGGAGCGGGGCGGCGTCGAGCAGTACTTC; CDR3: CARERGGVEQYF
D: TRBD1; size: many; J: TRBJ2-7; V: TRBV5-1; DNA: TGCGCCAGCAGCTTGAGTACAGGGGGAACCCTTTACGAGCAGTACTTC; CDR3: CASSLSTGGTLYEQYF
D: .; size: .; J: TRBJ2-4; V: TRBV21-1; DNA: TGTGCCAGCAGCAAAGTCTCGGAACCAGCCAAAAACATTCAGTACTTC; CDR3: CASSKVSEPAKNIQYF
D: TRBD2; size: many; J: TRBJ2-3; V: TRBV4-2; DNA: TGTGCCAGCAGCCAATCGGGCGGGGGGCACACAGATACGCAGTATTTT; CDR3: CASSQSGGGHTDTQYF
D: .; size: few; J: TRBJ2-6; V: TRBV20-1; DNA: TGCAGTGCTACCTACACGTCTGGGGCCAACGTCCTGACTTTC; CDR3: CSATYTSGANVLTF
D: .; size: many; J: TRBJ1-6; V: TRBV2; DNA: TGTGCCAGCAGCGACCCGGGACGCCCTAATTCACCCCTCCACTTT; CDR3: CASSDPGRPNSPLHF
D: .; size: many; J: TRBJ2-5; V: TRBV5-1; DNA: TGCGCCAGCAGCTTGGGTGCGATTAGCGCTGGAGAGACCCAGTACTTC; CDR3: CASSLGAISAGETQYF
D: .; size: few; J: TRBJ2-3; V: TRBV20-1; DNA: TGCAGTGCTAGGGAGACTCTGATCACAGATACGCAGTATTTT; CDR3: CSARETLITDTQYF
D: .; size: few; J: TRBJ1-6; V: TRBV12-3/TRBV12-4; DNA: TGTGCCAGCAGTGCGACAGGTCGTAATTCACCCCTCCACTTT; CDR3: CASSATGRNSPLHF
D: .; size: few; J: TRBJ1-4; V: TRBV3-1; DNA: TGTGCCAGCAGCCATAGAGGAAAGAATGAAAAACTGTTTTTT; CDR3: CASSHRGKNEKLFF
D: TRBD1; size: .; J: TRBJ2-1; V: TRBV6-1; DNA: TGTGCCAGCAGTGATGGACAGGGGGATAGGAATGAGCAGTTCTTC; CDR3: CASSDGQGDRNEQFF
D: TRBD1; size: .; J: TRBJ2-7; V: TRBV25-1; DNA: TGTGCCAGCAGTGGTAGGACAGGTCACTCCTACGAGCAGTACTTC; CDR3: CASSGRTGHSYEQYF
D: TRBD2; size: .; J: TRBJ2-7; V: TRBV25-1; DNA: TGTGCCAGCAGTGCCACTAGCGGTAAATACGAGCAGTACTTC; CDR3: CASSATSGKYEQYF
D: .; size: many; J: TRBJ2-1; V: TRBV29-1; DNA: TGCAGCGTTGAAGATGGGGGAATGGCGACATCCTACAATGAGCAGTTCTTC; CDR3: CSVEDGGMATSYNEQFF
D: .; size: few; J: TRBJ2-3; V: TRBV20-1; DNA: TGCAGTGCAACGGGACCCGCGGGCACAGATACGCAGTATTTT; CDR3: CSATGPAGTDTQYF
D: .; size: few; J: TRBJ1-5; V: TRBV6-1; DNA: TGTGCCAGCAAGGCGGATAAGGGTCTGAATCAGCCCCAGCATTTT; CDR3: CASKADKGLNQPQHF
D: .; size: many; J: TRBJ1-2; V: TRBV7-6; DNA: TGTGCCAGCAGCCCCACCGGGGGGGGCGCTGCCTATGGCTACACCTTC; CDR3: CASSPTGGGAAYGYTF